These 27 T cell receptor beta chains originate from one sample sequenced in a study of monozygotic twins with inflammatory bowel disease. TCRdb processed the 5' RACE reads again and assigns one entry to each CDR3 protein, with no DNA. Recorded for this sample: 90,000 to 110,000 distinct CDR3 sequences. Sequenced input: blood. The receptor set was obtained from a human donor with ulcerative colitis or Crohn's disease, or a healthy co-twin of an affected twin (not recorded which).

This rearrangement joins TRBV12-3 or TRBV12-4 to TRBJ1-6; TCRdb reports TRBD1, a call that lacks DNA to check it against. The length of the CDR3 is 14 residues. The CDR3 is CASSLNRGLSPLHF.

The chain recombines TRBV2 with TRBJ2-1; there is no DNA to check the TCRdb D call of TRBD2. CDR1 and CDR2 from the germline V gene are SNHLY and FYNNEI. This CDR3 has 16 residues. CDR3 residues: CASSDLKARSYNEQFF.

The rearrangement links TRBV7-2 to TRBJ1-5. The CDR3 totals 15 residues. The V gene's germline CDR1 is SGHTA and CDR2 FQGNSA. The CDR3 protein is CASSLRRQSLGPQHF.

The V gene is TRBV19, the J gene TRBJ1-2; TCRdb selects TRBD1, and the lack of DNA leaves this call unchecked. Germline V lookup: CDR1 LNHDA, CDR2 SQIVND (reference sequence). This CDR3 has 15 residues. CDR3 amino acids: CASSINLGQGHGYTF.

This rearrangement joins TRBV4-1 to TRBJ2-7. The length of the CDR3 is 16 residues. CDR1 and CDR2 from the germline V gene are MGHRA and YSYEKL. The chain's CDR3 is CASSQVDMGFSYEQYF.

The chain's CDR3 is CASSLGSGSWLSTGELFF. V gene TRBV11-1 combines with J gene TRBJ2-2; the D call of TRBD2 rests on TCRdb alone, since no DNA is present to check it. The CDR3 has 18 amino acids. Germline loops: CDR1 SGHAT, CDR2 FQDESV (reference sequence).

This chain connects TRBV19 to TRBJ2-2; absent DNA, TCRdb's TRBD1 call cannot be checked. The CDR3 spans 16 residues. CDR1 LNHDA and CDR2 SQIVND come from the germline V gene (reference sequence). CDR3 sequence reads: CASSMSRGYHTGELFF. Combining the CDR3 with reference TRBV19 and TRBJ2-2 gives the whole variable domain DGGITQSPKYLFRKEGQNVTLSCEQNLNHDAMYWYRQDPGQGLRLIYYSQIVNDFQKGDIAEGYSVSREKKESFPLTVTSAQKNPTAFYLCASSMSRGYHTGELFFGEGSRLTVL.

The chain uses TRBV27 and TRBJ2-7; no DNA is available, so the TRBD1 call from TCRdb remains unchecked. This CDR3 has 14 amino acids. Germline CDR1 MNHEY, CDR2 SMNVEV (reference sequence). This chain's CDR3 is CASSSTDRAYEQYF.

V is TRBV20-1 and J is TRBJ1-1. The CDR3 runs to 14 residues. Germline V CDR1 and CDR2: DFQATT, SNEGSKA (reference sequence). CDR3 amino acids: CSARQPYLGTEAFF.

J is TRBJ2-7 and V is TRBV18. There are 11 residues in the CDR3. Germline CDR1 and CDR2: KGHSH and LQKENI. CDR3 protein: CASSPDHEQYF.

This chain connects TRBV18 to TRBJ2-1; TCRdb calls TRBD1, which cannot be checked without DNA. The CDR3 consists of 18 residues. CDR1 and CDR2 (germline): KGHSH, LQKENI. The CDR3 spells CASSPVRLAGPPGNEQFF.

The chain employs TRBV9 and TRBJ2-5; TCRdb's D gene call, TRBD1, goes unchecked for lack of DNA. CDR3 length: 14 residues. In germline, CDR1 is SGDLS, CDR2 YYNGEE. This CDR3 reads CASSSGGDDGAQYF.

The V and J genes are TRBV29-1 and TRBJ1-2. Germline CDR1 and CDR2: SQVTM and ANQGSEA. This CDR3 is built from 11 residues. CDR3 sequence reads: CSVAGSSGYTF.

The chain combines TRBV2 with TRBJ1-1. Germline CDR1 reads SNHLY; CDR2 reads FYNNEI. The CDR3 spans 13 residues. This chain's CDR3 is CASCRELNTEAFF.

The gene calls are TRBV20-1 and TRBJ2-3; TCRdb proposes TRBD2, but this gene call is untestable without DNA. Germline V gene sequence: CDR1 DFQATT, CDR2 SNEGSKA (reference sequence). This CDR3 is 14 amino acids long. This chain's CDR3 is CSARDQGLGDTQYF.

The rearrangement joins TRBV15 to TRBJ2-1. Per germline, CDR1 LNHNV and CDR2 YYDKDF (reference sequence). The CDR3 extends over 14 amino acids. CDR3 residues: CATSRDLFLNEQFF.

The chain has TRBV27 and TRBJ1-5. CDR1 is MNHEY, CDR2 SMNVEV, per germline (reference sequence). CDR3 size: 15 residues. CDR3 sequence reads: CASTCGRVGNQPQHF.

V usage is TRBV4-3 and J usage is TRBJ2-1. Germline assignment: CDR1 LGHNA and CDR2 YSLEER. This CDR3 has 15 residues. CDR3 in amino acids: CASSQAGLETNEQFF.

CDR3 protein: CASSLARPYEQFF. The rearrangement joins TRBV12-3 or TRBV12-4 to TRBJ2-1. The CDR3 spans 13 residues.

The chain is built from TRBV5-4 and TRBJ2-3; as DNA is missing, the TRBD1 call by TCRdb cannot be tested. Germline values: CDR1 SGHNT, CDR2 YYREEE (reference sequence). This CDR3 is 15 amino acids long. CDR3 loop: CASSFPGTSTDTQYF.

This chain uses TRBV2 with TRBJ2-2. The CDR3 sequence is 13 residues long. Germline lookup yields CDR1 SNHLY and CDR2 FYNNEI. The CDR3 is CASRYSNTGELFF. Based on the CDR3 plus reference TRBV2 and TRBJ2-2, the full variable domain is EPEVTQTPSHQVTQMGQEVILRCVPISNHLYFYWYRQILGQKVEFLVSFYNNEISEKSEIFDDQFSVERPDGSNFTLKIRSTKLEDSAMYFCASRYSNTGELFFGEGSRLTVL.

CDR3 sequence reads: CSARAGTSYEQYF. The chain joins TRBV20-1 to TRBJ2-7; TCRdb's assignment of TRBD2 cannot be checked, as there is no DNA. The CDR3 is made up of 13 amino acids. Germline-derived CDR1 and CDR2 are DFQATT and SNEGSKA (reference sequence).

The J gene is TRBJ2-3, the V gene TRBV10-3; lacking DNA, the TRBD2 call made by TCRdb goes unchecked. The CDR3 contains 14 residues. Germline CDR1 is ENHRY and CDR2 is SYGVKD. The CDR3: CAINLAGAADTQYF.

J is TRBJ1-2 and V is TRBV19; lacking DNA, the TRBD1 call made by TCRdb goes unchecked. Looked up from germline, CDR1 is LNHDA and CDR2 is SQIVND (reference sequence). The CDR3 is 16 amino acids. CDR3 loop: CASSTQQGARNYGYTF.

The chain couples TRBV28 to TRBJ2-2. The CDR3 is made up of 15 amino acids. Germline V gives CDR1 MDHEN, CDR2 SYDVKM. This CDR3 reads CASSLWGRNTGELFF.

The V call is TRBV20-1, the J call TRBJ2-3; the TRBD2 assignment by TCRdb is unverifiable without DNA. CDR1 is DFQATT and CDR2 is SNEGSKA in the germline V gene (reference sequence). The CDR3 length is 15 residues. The CDR3 here is CSASGRREDTDTQYF.

The rearrangement joins TRBV5-6 to TRBJ2-3; the D call of TRBD1 rests on TCRdb alone, since no DNA is present to check it. In germline, CDR1 is SGHDT, CDR2 YYEEEE. The CDR3 consists of 15 residues. The CDR3 spells CASSRGTGHTDTQYF. Based on the CDR3 plus reference TRBV5-6 and TRBJ2-3, the full variable domain is DAGVTQSPTHLIKTRGQQVTLRCSPKSGHDTVSWYQQALGQGPQFIFQYYEEEERQRGNFPDRFSGHQFPNYSSELNVNALLLGDSALYLCASSRGTGHTDTQYFGPGTRLTVL.